This T cell receptor (beta chain) was found in a study of blood T cell repertoires in COVID-19. The overall study: Sites across the United States, Italy and Spain contributed samples from acute and convalescent COVID-19. T cells, B-cell-depleted T cells, or PBMCs supplied cDNA or gDNA.

This clone appeared a few times. Original analysis: Estimated nucleated cell counts came from reference gene primer amplification. The assay was immunoSEQ multiplex PCR, and TCRdb's table has in-frame clones only and misses some. V and J calls and clone size are given by that table; D and trimming were obtained from the DNA. This sample has some 370,000 clones, with 89% found just once. V shed 2 bases, J shed 1 base, and the junction held 8 bases outside the gene matches. The CDR3 covers 17 residues. Germline V lookup: CDR1 KGHDR, CDR2 SFDVKD. Sequenced input: peripheral blood. The J gene is TRBJ2-7, the V gene TRBV24-1, with TRBD2 matching 9 bases. The origin of this receptor is a man in his forties with acute or convalescent COVID-19. The CDR3 reads CATSDSSGLAPSYEQYF. The CDR3 DNA reads as TGTGCCACCAGTGATTCGTCAGGACTAGCGCCTTCCTACGAGCAGTACTTC.